This T cell receptor (beta chain) was observed in a study of CD4 and CD8 cells across lung adenocarcinoma regions. Germline V gene data show CDR1 as MNHEY and CDR2 as SVGAGI. CDR3 length: 15 amino acids. Donors had localized lung adenocarcinoma, a non-small cell lung cancer. MiXCR was run by TCRdb on the PCR reads, yielding one entry per CDR3 protein. The sample lists over 15,000 distinct CDR3 sequences; 46% were seen once. As concerns this clonotype: Its ends do not fully match the called genes, so a read error is possible.

The sample was CD4+ T cells from the margin of a lung tumor. This receptor was identified in a male donor with lung adenocarcinoma. The CD4 and CD8 labels of this study may be unreliable. The V and J genes are TRBV6-5 and TRBJ2-4; D assignment may be TRBD1 or TRBD2 (5 bases each). The CDR3 loop is CGSGSGLCGKNTQYF. The CDR3 DNA follows: TGTGGCAGCGGTTCGGGGCTGTGTGGCAAAAATACGCAGTACTTC.